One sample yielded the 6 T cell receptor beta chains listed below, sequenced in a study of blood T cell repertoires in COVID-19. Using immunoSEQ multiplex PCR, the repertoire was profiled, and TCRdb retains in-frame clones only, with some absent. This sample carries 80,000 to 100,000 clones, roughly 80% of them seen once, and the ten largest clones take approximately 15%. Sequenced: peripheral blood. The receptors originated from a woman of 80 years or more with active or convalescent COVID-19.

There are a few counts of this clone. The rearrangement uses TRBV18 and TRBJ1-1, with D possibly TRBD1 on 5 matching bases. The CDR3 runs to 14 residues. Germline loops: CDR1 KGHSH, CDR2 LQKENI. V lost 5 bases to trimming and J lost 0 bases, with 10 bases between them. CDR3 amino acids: CASSSQGMNTEAFF. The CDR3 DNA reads TGTGCCAGCTCATCCCAGGGCATGAACACTGAAGCTTTCTTT. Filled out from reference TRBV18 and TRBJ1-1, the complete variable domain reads NAGVMQNPRHLVRRRGQEARLRCSPMKGHSHVYWYRQLPEEGLKFMVYLQKENIIDESGMPKERFSAEFPKEGPSILRIQQVVRGDSAAYFCASSSQGMNTEAFFGQGTRLTVV.

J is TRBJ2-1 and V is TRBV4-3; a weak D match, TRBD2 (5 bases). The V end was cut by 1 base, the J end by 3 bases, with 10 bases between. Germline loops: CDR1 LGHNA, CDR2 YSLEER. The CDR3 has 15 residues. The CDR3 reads CASSQGRGNYNEQFF. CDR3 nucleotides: TGCGCCAGCAGCCAAGGAAGAGGGAACTACAATGAGCAGTTCTTC.

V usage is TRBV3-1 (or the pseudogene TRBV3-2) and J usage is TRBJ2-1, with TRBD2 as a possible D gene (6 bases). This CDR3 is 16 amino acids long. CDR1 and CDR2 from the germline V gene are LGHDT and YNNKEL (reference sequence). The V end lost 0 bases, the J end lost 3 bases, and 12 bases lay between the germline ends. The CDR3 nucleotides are TGTGCCAGCAGCCAAGAGTCGGAGGGCCTCTACAATGAGCAGTTCTTC. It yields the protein CASSQESEGLYNEQFF.

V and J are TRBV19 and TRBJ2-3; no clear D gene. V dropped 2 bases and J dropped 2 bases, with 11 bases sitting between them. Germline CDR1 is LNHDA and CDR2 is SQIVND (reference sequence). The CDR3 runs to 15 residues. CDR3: CASSINAANTDTQYF. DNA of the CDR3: TGTGCCAGTAGTATAAATGCGGCAAACACAGATACGCAGTATTTT.

DNA of the CDR3: TGTGCCAGCAGCCCGGGTTACGGCAGGGTGGGTTCACCCCTCCACTTT. Protein: CASSPGYGRVGSPLHF. The gene calls are TRBV7-2 and TRBJ1-6; TRBD1 might be the D (5 bases). V shed 5 bases and J shed 9 bases, with 20 bases lying between them. The CDR3 totals 16 residues. In germline, CDR1 is SGHTA, CDR2 FQGNSA.

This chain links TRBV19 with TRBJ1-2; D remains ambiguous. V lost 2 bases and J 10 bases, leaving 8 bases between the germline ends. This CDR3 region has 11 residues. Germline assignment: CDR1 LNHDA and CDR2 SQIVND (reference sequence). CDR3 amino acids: CASSIIGAYTF. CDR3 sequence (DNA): TGTGCCAGTAGTATAATCGGAGCCTACACCTTC.